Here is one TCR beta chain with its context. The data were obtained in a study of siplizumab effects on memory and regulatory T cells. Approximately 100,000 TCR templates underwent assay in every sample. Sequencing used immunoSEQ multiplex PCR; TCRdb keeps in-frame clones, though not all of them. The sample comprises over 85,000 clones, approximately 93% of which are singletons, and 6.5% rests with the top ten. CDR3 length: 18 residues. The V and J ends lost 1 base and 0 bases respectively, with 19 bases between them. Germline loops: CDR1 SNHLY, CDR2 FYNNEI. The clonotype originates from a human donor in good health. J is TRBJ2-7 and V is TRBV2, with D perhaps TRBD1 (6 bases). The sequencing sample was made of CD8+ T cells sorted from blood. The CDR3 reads CASSEDGGRGPSSYEQYF. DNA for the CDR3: TGTGCCAGCAGTGAAGATGGAGGCAGGGGCCCTAGCTCCTACGAGCAGTACTTC.